The 19 T cell receptor beta chains reported below all come from one sample, sequenced in a study. TCRdb fed the 5' RACE reads into MiXCR, producing one record per CDR3 protein. The table shows roughly 20,000 distinct CDR3 sequences, with about 29% occurring only once. Sequencing was done on a sample of tumor-infiltrating naive CD4+ T cells sorted from the breast tumor. Subset here: naive CD4+ T cells, CD4+CD45RA+CD25-. The receptors derive from a female donor with breast cancer.

Concerning this clonotype: A much bigger clone sits one base away, suggesting this may be a read error. The V call is TRBV2, the J call TRBJ2-2; 8 positions match TRBD1. V shed 11 bases, J shed 0 bases, and the junction held 8 bases outside the gene matches. This CDR3 region has 15 residues. Germline CDR1 and CDR2: SNHLY and FYNNEI. DNA for the CDR3: TGTGCCTGCAAAAGGACAGGGTCGAACACCGGGGAGCTGTTTTTT. It specifies CACKRTGSNTGELFF.

This clonotype occurred many times. The chain has TRBV12-3 or TRBV12-4 and TRBJ1-3; 8 bases align to TRBD1. The junction had 11 bases not matched to a gene; V was cut back by 4 bases and J by 3 bases. This CDR3 is 17 amino acids long. The CDR3 is CASSSREDRALGNTIYF. CDR3 nucleotides: TGTGCCAGCAGTTCGAGGGAGGACAGGGCTCTTGGAAACACCATATATTTT.

This clonotype counts as medium-sized. This chain uses TRBV6-5 with TRBJ2-1; TRBD2 might be the D (6 bases). There are 12 residues in the CDR3. The germline V gene has CDR1 MNHEY and CDR2 SVGAGI. V lost 6 bases and J lost 9, with 12 bases in between. The chain's CDR3 is CASRRLVGEQFF. The DNA for the CDR3 is TGTGCCAGCAGGAGACTAGTAGGTGAGCAGTTCTTC.

This clonotype occurred a few times. A much larger clonotype is one base distant, so this may be a read error. V and J are TRBV5-1 and TRBJ1-5, with D unresolved. The CDR3 contains 14 residues. Trimming removed 0 bases at V and 8 bases at J, with 12 bases between. The germline CDR1 and CDR2 sequences are SGHRS and YFSETQ. CDR3 sequence (DNA): TGCGCCAGCAGCTTGGAGGGCGGAGGAGAGCCCCAGCATTTT. It yields the protein CASSLEGGGEPQHF.

This clonotype is medium-sized (0.01 to 0.1%) in the sample. The chain recombines TRBV18 with TRBJ1-6; possible D gene TRBD1, 6 bases. CDR1 and CDR2 (germline): KGHSH, LQKENI. This CDR3 comprises 14 residues. The ends were cut back, 5 bases at V and 7 bases at J, with 12 bases in the middle. CDR3 coding DNA: TGTGCCAGCTCATCCGGGACACAGAATTCACCCCTCCACTTT. Translation: CASSSGTQNSPLHF.

This clonotype showed up many times. V gene TRBV7-2 combines with J gene TRBJ2-4, with 12 bases identical to TRBD2. The CDR3 has 16 residues. J lost 6 bases, V lost 3 bases, and 6 bases had no gene match. Germline V gene lookup returns CDR1 SGHTA and CDR2 FQGNSA. The CDR3 is CASSFRTSGIINIQYF. CDR3 bases: TGTGCCAGCAGCTTCCGGACTAGCGGGATAATAAACATTCAGTACTTC. Looking up the rest from reference TRBV7-2 and TRBJ2-4 gives the full variable domain: GAGVSQSPSNKVTEKGKDVELRCDPISGHTALYWYRQSLGQGLEFLIYFQGNSAPDKSGLPSDRFSAERTGGSVSTLTIQRTQQEDSAVYLCASSFRTSGIINIQYFGAGTRLSVL.

Many counts were recorded for this clonotype. V is TRBV11-2 and J is TRBJ2-1; D uncertain. Germline loops: CDR1 SGHAT, CDR2 FQNNGV. Trimming left V 2 bases short and J 3 bases short, with 8 bases between. This CDR3 is built from 14 residues. Written as DNA, the CDR3 is TGTGCCAGCAGCTTAATATGGGGCTACAATGAGCAGTTCTTC. Protein: CASSLIWGYNEQFF.

This clonotype is labeled as medium-sized. V usage is TRBV7-2 and J usage is TRBJ2-1; 7 bases map to TRBD2. Germline CDR1 reads SGHTA; CDR2 reads FQGNSA. V trimming: 5 bases; J trimming: 4 bases; junction bases outside the gene matches: 5. The CDR3 is made up of 14 amino acids. The CDR3 sequence: CASSTRLAYNEQFF. The CDR3 nucleotides are TGTGCCAGCAGCACCAGACTAGCTTACAATGAGCAGTTCTTC.

This clonotype was observed at least ten times. V usage is TRBV9 and J usage is TRBJ2-1; 10 positions agree with TRBD2. The CDR3 length is 14 residues. Germline CDR1 SGDLS, CDR2 YYNGEE. J lost 7 bases, V lost 3 bases, and 4 bases had no gene match. CDR3 sequence reads: CASSASGRGNEQFF. The CDR3 DNA reads as TGTGCCAGCAGCGCCAGCGGGAGGGGAAATGAGCAGTTCTTC.

By share, this clonotype ranks as medium-sized. J is TRBJ1-5 and V is TRBV20-1; the D is unclear. The CDR3 runs to 15 residues. The V gene lost 0 bases and the J gene lost 3 bases, with 12 bases spanning the gap. In germline, CDR1 is DFQATT, CDR2 SNEGSKA (reference sequence). The CDR3 DNA follows: TGCAGTGCTAGAGACGGCGGATTGCACAATCAGCCCCAGCATTTT. It encodes CSARDGGLHNQPQHF.

This clonotype rates as medium-sized. The rearrangement joins TRBV4-2 to TRBJ1-1; D remains ambiguous. Germline CDR1 and CDR2: LGHNA and YNFKEQ. The CDR3 is made up of 14 amino acids. V lost 1 base and J lost 1, with 7 bases in between. This CDR3 reads CASSQVPGNTEAFF. Here the CDR3 DNA reads TGTGCCAGCAGCCAAGTTCCGGGGAACACTGAAGCTTTCTTT.

V and J are TRBV15 and TRBJ1-1; D is possibly TRBD1 (6 bases). The germline CDR1 and CDR2 sequences are LNHNV and YYDKDF (reference sequence). V lost 5 bases to trimming and J lost 3 bases, with 13 bases between them. This CDR3 spans 14 amino acids. The CDR3 coding sequence is TGTGCCACCAGCCAACAGGGTGGGTACACTGAAGCTTTCTTT. It is translated as CATSQQGGYTEAFF. The whole variable domain, remainder taken from reference TRBV15 and TRBJ1-1, is DAMVIQNPRYQVTQFGKPVTLSCSQTLNHNVMYWYQQKSSQAPKLLFHYYDKDFNNEADTPDNFQSRRPNTSFCFLDIRSPGLGDTAMYLCATSQQGGYTEAFFGQGTRLTVV.

This clonotype is labeled as medium-sized (0.01 to 0.1%). V is TRBV9 and J is TRBJ1-4; tentatively, D is TRBD1 (5 bases). V lost 3 bases and J lost 2, with 8 bases in between. The length of the CDR3 is 14 residues. Germline V gene data show CDR1 as SGDLS and CDR2 as YYNGEE. Written as DNA, the CDR3 is TGTGCCAGCAGCGCGACAGTTACTAATGAAAAACTGTTTTTT. It yields the protein CASSATVTNEKLFF.

The rearrangement links TRBV7-9 to TRBJ1-2, with D maybe TRBD1 (5 bases). The V end was cut by 5 bases, the J end by 8 bases, with 21 bases between. The CDR3 spans 15 residues. CDR1 is SEHNR and CDR2 is FQNEAQ in the germline V gene (reference sequence). This CDR3 reads CASSRERRGVEGYTF. As DNA, the CDR3 is TGTGCCAGCAGCCGAGAGCGTCGGGGGGTAGAGGGCTACACCTTC.

By frequency in the sample, this clonotype is medium-sized (0.01 to 0.1%). CDR3: CASSQERSGGNYEQYF. DNA of the CDR3: TGCGCCAGCAGCCAAGAGAGGTCGGGAGGGAACTACGAGCAGTACTTC. The chain recombines TRBV4-1 with TRBJ2-7, with 8 bases aligning to TRBD2. Per germline, CDR1 MGHRA and CDR2 YSYEKL. The CDR3 totals 16 residues. V shed 0 bases and J 3 bases; nucleotides not matched to a gene: 7.

This clonotype was picked up many times. V usage is TRBV20-1 and J usage is TRBJ2-7, with 8 bases that match TRBD2. V shed 1 base and J 6 bases; nucleotides not matched to a gene: 20. The CDR3 contains 18 residues. The germline V gene has CDR1 DFQATT and CDR2 SNEGSKA (reference sequence). The CDR3 DNA sequence: TGCAGTGCTAGAGCTCTCCCCGCCCGGGGGGGGAGGGCCGGCGAGCAGTACTTC. Translated: CSARALPARGGRAGEQYF.

This clonotype was observed once. A clone one base away is much larger, so this may be a read error. The chain combines TRBV12-3 or TRBV12-4 with TRBJ2-1, with D possibly matching TRBD2 (5 bases). CDR3 size: 13 residues. Deletions cut 5 bases from V and 7 bases from J, with 12 bases between. In DNA, the CDR3 is TGTGCCAGCAGTCTCGCGGGCACGAATGAGCAGTTCTTC. Protein product: CASSLAGTNEQFF.

The genes are TRBV5-1 and TRBJ1-1, with unresolved D. The CDR3 is 15 residues long. Trimming took off 0 bases at V and 0 bases at J, with 9 bases between the two ends. The germline V gene encodes CDR1 SGHRS and CDR2 YFSETQ. DNA of the CDR3: TGCGCCAGCAGCTTGGGGGTAGGGATGAACACTGAAGCTTTCTTT. It translates to CASSLGVGMNTEAFF.

The chain joins TRBV5-1 to TRBJ2-3; 7 bases are shared with TRBD2. Per germline, CDR1 SGHRS and CDR2 YFSETQ. The CDR3 is 17 amino acids. The V segment lost 2 bases and the J segment 3 bases; nucleotides outside the gene matches: 12. CDR3 loop: CASSLGPLGGSTDTQYF. CDR3 nucleotides: TGCGCCAGCAGCTTAGGGCCTTTGGGCGGGAGTACAGATACGCAGTATTTT.